This TCR beta chain appears in the sequencing data of a study of blood T cell repertoires in COVID-19 (dated by TCRdb to 2018 to 2021). Background for the entire study: The collaborator samples originated in the United States, Italy and Spain and spanned the acute and convalescent phases of COVID-19. The prospective study material was composed of cDNA or gDNA derived from T cells, B-cell-depleted T cells, or PBMCs. Deeply sampled blood TCRbeta repertoires from subjects exposed to, actively infected with, or recovered from COVID-19 were included in the dataset. The repertoires were released in a freely available public database intended as a resource for research on the immune response to SARS-CoV-2. Samples were obtained from the ongoing ImmuneRACE study (first 160 participants) and from 1,000 to 1,500 subjects provided by 6 global collaborators. Nearly every sample came with metadata listing a de-identified subject ID, COVID-19 status, age in years and sex. Where available, HLA class I and class II types were obtained from metadata supplied by the sample provider rather than from assay-based typing. The investigation overall reported the following: The quantity of clinical and demographic metadata differed by source and by participant and was supplied without curation.

From cysteine to phenylalanine, the CDR3 is 13 amino acids long. The sequence is cut down to CDR3 DNA, 39 bases in frame from base 1. From V the trimming removes 8 bases and from J it removes 7 bases, while the gene matches leave 10 bases of the junction unaccounted for. CDR1 and CDR2 are read off the germline V gene as MNHEY and SVGAGI. Collaborating institutions collected whole blood in K2EDTA tubes following their own protocols. For TCRbeta analysis, collaborators shipped samples as frozen whole blood, isolated PBMCs, or DNA extracted from either of those sample types. TCRbeta CDR3 regions were amplified from genomic DNA using the immunoSEQ Assay, a bias-controlled multiplex PCR. The published analysis was carried out like this. The number of nucleated cells in each sample was estimated by amplification of reference gene primers within the assay. To quantify the absolute abundance of each unique TCRbeta CDR3 rearrangement, sequence reads were collapsed and filtered. For each sample, productive Simpson clonality was calculated by taking the square root of Simpson's diversity index across productive rearrangements. The table was pulled from immuneACCESS by TCRdb, which kept in-frame rearrangements only. Such tables lose some clones; where checked, under half of the loss comes from unresolved V genes, and the rest has no known cause. V, J and clone size are those of that table, while D and trimming were read from the DNA. This sample is represented by 200,000 to 300,000 clones; roughly 80% of them were singletons. 7.5% to 9% of the sample is in the top ten clones.

Turning to this clone: This clone's antigen is unknown. No much larger clonotype is one base removed from it; base qualities were not supplied.

The V gene is TRBV6-5 and the J gene is TRBJ1-2; a stretch of 7 junction bases matches TRBD1. The sample consisted of peripheral blood. This clonotype was obtained from an elderly woman with acute or convalescent COVID-19. The CDR3 amino acid sequence is: CASQQGDSSGYTF. The base sequence is TGTGCCAGCCAGCAGGGGGACTCCTCTGGCTACACCTTC.